The sequence of this TCR beta chain was determined in a study of cytomegalovirus exposure and HLA in healthy donors. PCR involved 60 Vbeta and 13 Jbeta primers. Using immunoSEQ multiplex PCR, the repertoire was profiled, and TCRdb retains in-frame clones only, with some absent. This sample has around 200,000 clones; roughly 77% occur once, and the top ten carry approximately 3.1%. Germline V gives CDR1 SGDLS, CDR2 YYNGEE. The CDR3 is made up of 14 amino acids. Trimming removed 0 bases from V and 0 bases from J; junction bases left unmatched: 0. This TCR was sampled from a woman younger than 45 in good health and CMV-seropositive. This rearrangement joins TRBV9 to TRBJ2-7, with 7 bases identical to TRBD1. Sequenced input: PBMCs. DNA of the CDR3: TGTGCCAGCAGCGTAGGGGACAGCTCCTACGAGCAGTACTTC. This codes for CASSVGDSSYEQYF.